This T cell receptor (beta chain) is drawn from a study of T cell responses to AZD1222 COVID-19 vaccine (dated by TCRdb to 2020 to 2023). Turning to the overall study: TCR sequencing covered fewer than 250 trial participants: about 210 given two doses of AZD1222 and some 25 given two doses of MenACWY control vaccine. Trial participants were enrolled by age into subgroups of 18-55, 56-69 and 70-plus years, and around 150, 29 and 61 TCR-sequenced participants, respectively, were included in these subgroups. Study-wide conclusions, independent of this receptor: Because no samples from the day 14 peak response were available, repertoires could be characterized only after the peak T cell response. Most participants were white British and females outnumbered males, and the authors suggested that clonal diversity may have been underestimated. Reportedly, close to half of the unique spike-specific TCRs recognized epitopes lying outside the regions that are mutated in the B.1.351 and B.1.1.7 variants. A significant rise in spike-specific TCR breadth and depth was observed after two AZD1222 doses relative to day 0 and relative to MenACWY recipients. The whole spike protein was spanned by vaccine-associated CD4 TCRs, and dominant responses were seen in regions 160-218 and 743-854. In the small 56-69-year group, the increase in depth fell short of significance, most likely because of low power. Only five or six AZD1222 recipients were SARS-CoV-2 seropositive at baseline, limiting conclusions about previously exposed vaccinees.

The CDR3 regions of human TCRbeta chains were subjected to immunosequencing. Per the authors' processing: TCRs in the repertoires were matched against a reference library of SARS-CoV-2-specific TCRs that had been generated with the MIRA antigen-specificity platform. Breadth was defined as the fraction of unique TCRs that were SARS-CoV-2-associated. Depth was defined as the fraction of total T cells that were SARS-CoV-2-associated. Using the MIRA data, each spike-specific TCR was mapped to the spike region that the TCR reacts to and placed in a CD4 or CD8 class. Log10-transformed breadth and depth values were compared by one-way ANOVA with Sidak's multiple comparisons tests. Held by TCRdb, this immuneACCESS table contains in-frame sequences only and omits some clones. Under half of the omission traces to an unresolved V gene where checked; the cause of the rest is unknown. The V and J calls and clone size come from that table; D and trimming were worked out from the DNA. This sample gives 120,000 or so clones in total; about 95% of them show up just once. The ten most abundant clones make up 2.9% of the sample.

V is cut back by 0 bases and J by 3 bases, with 4 bases in the junction unmatched. Via the germline V gene, CDR1 is SGHDT and CDR2 YYEEEE. The CDR3 spans 15 residues, from the cysteine through the phenylalanine. Just CDR3 DNA is preserved here, 45 bases in frame from base 1. Points on this clone: The clone's antigen remains unknown. Within one base of it there is no much larger clone, and no base qualities were kept.

The time point label, as the study defines it: about 28 days (+/-7) after the second vaccine dose. AZD1222 recipients given second doses at about 4 weeks or at about 12 weeks were pooled, since spike-specific TCR depth and breadth were not found to differ between the two schedules. The vaccinee samples were drawn from two UK trials, COV001 and COV002, one of which was a single-blind randomized controlled phase 2/3 trial testing AZD1222 (ChAdOx1 nCoV-19) in healthy adults. For TCRbeta chain sequencing, PBMC samples from trial participants were taken at day 0 and at day 28 after the second dose. The sequence derives from an adult who received the AZD1222 COVID-19 vaccine. The chain was built from TRBV5-6 and TRBJ2-7; 9 junctional bases match TRBD1. Specimen: peripheral blood, collected 28 days after the second AZD1222 dose. The sequenced DNA: TGTGCCAGCAGCTTGGCCGGGACAGGGTTCTACGAGCAGTACTTC. It specifies CASSLAGTGFYEQYF.